A selection of T cell receptor beta chains follows, all from one sample in a study of shared clonotypes between healthy human individuals. Sequencing used immunoSEQ multiplex PCR; TCRdb keeps in-frame clones, though not all of them. The sample lists hundreds of thousands of clones, almost 97% seen once, with about 0.054% in the top ten. The specimen sequenced was naive CD4+ T cells sorted from blood. Receptors originate from a woman aged 30 to 39 in good health. Each CDR3 is given with its conserved first and last residue. The order of the fields is V gene, J gene, clone size, CDR3 length, D gene, CDR3 protein, CDR3 DNA. The D gene is left open where the match is weak. Rows give clone size only sometimes, using once, few, many, or a class for an expanded clone.

TRBV29-1	TRBJ2-3	NA	23	TRBD2	CSVSTWHSRSGLAGGPGTDTQYF	TGCAGCGTGAGCACTTGGCATTCCCGGAGTGGTCTAGCGGGAGGGCCGGGCACAGATACGCAGTATTTT
TRBV19	TRBJ1-5	NA	13	NA	CASSIVINQPQHF	TGTGCCAGTAGTATAGTTATCAATCAGCCCCAGCATTTT
TRBV9	TRBJ2-5	NA	14	NA	CASSVGLGQETQYF	TGTGCCAGCAGCGTAGGACTGGGCCAAGAGACCCAGTACTTC
TRBV2	TRBJ2-7	NA	14	TRBD2	CASRSGTATYEQYF	TGTGCCAGCAGAAGCGGGACCGCTACCTACGAGCAGTACTTC
TRBV5-1	TRBJ2-2	NA	14	NA	CASSLVSNTGELFF	TGCGCCAGCAGCTTGGTTTCGAACACCGGGGAGCTGTTTTTT
TRBV5-4	TRBJ2-7	NA	16	NA	CASSLVGGKASSEQYF	TGTGCCAGCAGCTTGGTGGGCGGGAAGGCATCCTCCGAGCAGTACTTC
TRBV11-2	TRBJ2-7	few	13	NA	CASSQDRPYEQYF	TGTGCCAGCAGCCAAGACAGACCCTACGAGCAGTACTTC
TRBV30	TRBJ1-2	NA	13	TRBD1	CAWRPQGIYGYTF	TGTGCCTGGAGGCCACAGGGGATTTATGGCTACACCTTC
TRBV5-1	TRBJ2-7	NA	15	TRBD2	CASSLTSGTSYEQYF	TGCGCCAGCAGCTTGACTAGCGGGACGTCCTACGAGCAGTACTTC
TRBV5-1	TRBJ2-7	NA	13	TRBD1	CASSFRGHDEQYF	TGCGCCAGCAGCTTCAGGGGGCACGACGAGCAGTACTTC
TRBV2	TRBJ1-1	NA	14	NA	CASIGRAGDTEAFF	TGTGCCAGCATTGGGCGGGCGGGCGACACTGAAGCTTTCTTT
TRBV28	TRBJ2-7	NA	15	TRBD1	CASSLIGTGAREQYF	TGTGCCAGCAGTTTAATCGGGACAGGTGCGAGGGAGCAGTACTTC
TRBV4-1	TRBJ2-7	NA	19	TRBD1	CASSQQTSNWGQGSYEQYF	TGCGCCAGCAGCCAACAGACTTCGAACTGGGGACAGGGGTCCTACGAGCAGTACTTC
TRBV11-2	TRBJ2-5	NA	15	NA	CASSPIRQRQETQYF	TGTGCCAGCAGCCCGATACGACAGAGACAAGAGACCCAGTACTTC
TRBV7-8	TRBJ2-7	once	13	NA	CASSRARYSEQYF	TGTGCCAGCAGCCGAGCGCGGTATAGCGAGCAGTACTTC
TRBV5-4	TRBJ1-1	NA	16	NA	CASSLGPATVNTEAFF	TGTGCCAGCAGCTTGGGGCCTGCGACGGTGAACACTGAAGCTTTCTTT
TRBV28	TRBJ1-5	NA	13	NA	CASSQRANQPQHF	TGTGCCAGCAGTCAAAGGGCTAATCAGCCCCAGCATTTT
TRBV15	TRBJ2-3	NA	18	TRBD2	CATSRGGGEWGRTDTQYF	TGTGCCACCAGCAGAGGGGGAGGGGAGTGGGGAAGAACAGATACGCAGTATTTT
TRBV9	TRBJ2-3	NA	17	TRBD2	CASSARAGGRSTDTQYF	TGTGCCAGCAGCGCGAGAGCGGGGGGGAGGAGCACAGATACGCAGTATTTT
TRBV18	TRBJ2-5	NA	12	NA	CASSQAEAGQYF	TGTGCCAGCTCACAAGCAGAGGCCGGGCAGTACTTC
TRBV5-1	TRBJ1-4	NA	15	NA	CASSLGSYSNEKLFF	TGCGCCAGCAGCCTTGGGTCGTATAGTAATGAAAAACTGTTTTTT
TRBV11-2	TRBJ1-1	NA	13	NA	CASRTTVNTEAFF	TGTGCCAGCAGAACGACAGTGAACACTGAAGCTTTCTTT
TRBV10-2	TRBJ2-7	once	12	NA	CASSPIPGTQYF	TGCGCCAGCAGCCCGATACCGGGAACGCAGTACTTC
TRBV11-2	TRBJ2-7	NA	14	NA	CASTPRHRSGEQYF	TGTGCCAGCACCCCGCGGCACAGAAGTGGCGAGCAGTACTTC
TRBV28	TRBJ1-1	once	14	NA	CASSPDRRRTEAFF	TGTGCCAGCAGCCCCGACAGGCGCCGGACTGAAGCTTTCTTT